This section outlines one TCR beta chain sequence together with its context. The record originates from a study of blood T cell repertoires in COVID-19. Across the study: Nucleic acid was either cDNA or gDNA, and it came from T cells, B-cell-depleted T cells, or PBMCs.

Germline V lookup: CDR1 SGHDT, CDR2 YYEEEE. Trimming pared 4 bases from V and 5 bases from J, leaving 13 bases between. This CDR3 is 13 amino acids long. Original processing notes: Amplification of reference gene primers was used by the study to estimate nucleated cell counts. Sequencing was performed with immunoSEQ multiplex PCR; in TCRdb, only in-frame clones are kept and a portion is missing. The V and J calls and clone size are taken from that table; D and trimming were inferred from the DNA. The data show 200,000 to 250,000 clones, 80% to 90% seen once. Participants' own reports of clinical history determined their cohort assignment.

The sequenced material came from PBMCs or T cells enriched from blood (not recorded which). The clonotype originates from a woman between 18 and 30 years old in a cohort exposed to, infected with or recovered from COVID-19 (not recorded which). The chain carries TRBV5-6 and TRBJ2-7; D perhaps matches TRBD1 (5 bases). CDR3 protein: CASSTQGAHEQYF. Here the CDR3 DNA reads TGTGCCAGCAGCACTCAGGGTGCCCACGAGCAGTACTTC.